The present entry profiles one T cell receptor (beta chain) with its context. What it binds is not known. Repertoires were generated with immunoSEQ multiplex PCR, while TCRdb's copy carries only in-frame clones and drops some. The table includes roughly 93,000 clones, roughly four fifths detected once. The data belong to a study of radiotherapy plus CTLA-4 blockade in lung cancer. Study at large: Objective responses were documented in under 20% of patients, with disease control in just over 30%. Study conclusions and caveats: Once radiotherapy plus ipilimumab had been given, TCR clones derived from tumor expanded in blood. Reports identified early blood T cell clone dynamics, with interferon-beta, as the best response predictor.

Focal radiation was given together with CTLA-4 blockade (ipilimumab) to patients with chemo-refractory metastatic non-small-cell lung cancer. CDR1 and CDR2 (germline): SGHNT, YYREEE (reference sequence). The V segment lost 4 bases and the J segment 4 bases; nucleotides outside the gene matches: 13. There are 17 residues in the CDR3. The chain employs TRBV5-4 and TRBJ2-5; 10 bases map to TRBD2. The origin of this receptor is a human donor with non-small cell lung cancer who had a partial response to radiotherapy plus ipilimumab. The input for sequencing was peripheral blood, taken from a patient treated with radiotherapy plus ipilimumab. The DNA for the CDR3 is TGTGCCAGCAGCCTGAGGGGAATAGCGGGAGGTACAGAGACCCAGTACTTC. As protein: CASSLRGIAGGTETQYF.